These 17 T cell receptor beta chains share one sample of origin, sequenced in a study of CD8+ T cells in alopecia areata. Sequencing used cDNA as its template, made by extracting RNA and reverse transcribing it. Libraries were prepared by immunoSEQ multiplex PCR; TCRdb keeps only in-frame clonotypes and omits some of them. The table shows about 180,000 clones, with 63% occurring only once. The sequencing used CD4+ T cells sorted from blood, collected at week 0. The receptors come from a human donor with alopecia areata.

The chain employs TRBV7-2 and TRBJ2-7; 7 bases are a match to TRBD1. The CDR3 has 14 amino acids. Losses at the gene ends were 3 bases for V and 0 bases for J; bases not matched to a gene: 2. Germline V gives CDR1 SGHTA, CDR2 FQGNSA. CDR3 sequence reads: CASSLDRSSYEQYF. As DNA, the CDR3 is TGTGCCAGCAGCTTGGACAGGAGCTCCTACGAGCAGTACTTC.

V is TRBV28 and J is TRBJ2-4, with a tentative D call TRBD1 (5 bases). The germline V gene encodes CDR1 MDHEN and CDR2 SYDVKM. The ends were cut back, 2 bases at V and 3 bases at J, with 11 bases in the middle. The CDR3 runs to 15 residues. In DNA form, the CDR3 reads TGTGCCAGCAGTTTACAGGGTTTCGGCAAAAACATTCAGTACTTC. Protein sequence: CASSLQGFGKNIQYF.

This clone was recorded only once. V is TRBV6-5 and J is TRBJ2-1; 11 nucleotides match TRBD2. The CDR3 totals 15 residues. Germline V gene lookup returns CDR1 MNHEY and CDR2 SVGAGI. The junction had 6 bases not matched to a gene; V was cut back by 6 bases and J by 5 bases. The CDR3 protein is CASSPRLAGHNEQFF. For the CDR3, the DNA is TGTGCCAGCAGCCCCCGACTAGCGGGGCACAATGAGCAGTTCTTC.

In this sample, this clone turned up a few times. The gene calls are TRBV7-2 and TRBJ1-6; maybe TRBD1 (5 bases). The germline V and J ends were trimmed by 1 base and 7 bases, with 8 bases remaining between them. Germline CDR1 SGHTA, CDR2 FQGNSA. The CDR3 loop spans 14 amino acids. The CDR3 loop reads CASSLVQGNSPLHF. CDR3 DNA sequence: TGTGCCAGCAGCTTAGTCCAGGGCAATTCACCCCTCCACTTT.

The chain combines TRBV29-1 with TRBJ2-1; D gene unclear. V gave up 6 bases and J gave up 10 bases, with 13 bases separating them. The CDR3 is 11 amino acids. The germline V gene has CDR1 SQVTM and CDR2 ANQGSEA. Written as DNA, the CDR3 is TGCAGCGTGCGCCGCGGCGCGGAGCAGTTCTTC. This codes for CSVRRGAEQFF.

This clone has more than one count but fewer than ten. The rearrangement joins TRBV5-6 to TRBJ2-7; no clear D. The V end was cut by 4 bases, the J end by 0 bases, with 2 bases between. The CDR3 sequence is 11 residues long. Germline V gene sequence: CDR1 SGHDT, CDR2 YYEEEE. The CDR3 DNA is TGTGCCAGCAGCCGCTCCTACGAGCAGTACTTC. Translating gives CASSRSYEQYF.

The V gene is TRBV20-1, the J gene TRBJ2-7; D might be TRBD2 (6 bases). This CDR3 has 11 amino acids. The V end lost 3 bases, the J end lost 5 bases, and 8 bases lay between the germline ends. Germline CDR1 is DFQATT and CDR2 is SNEGSKA (reference sequence). The CDR3 coding sequence is TGCAGTGCTAGCGGAGGGGACGAGCAGTACTTC. This gives the protein CSASGGDEQYF.

The V call is TRBV6-5, the J call TRBJ2-4, with 7 bases identical to TRBD1. Per germline, CDR1 MNHEY and CDR2 SVGAGI. This CDR3 region has 16 residues. After removal of 4 bases from V and 1 base from J, the junction contained 7 bases not matched to a gene. CDR3 region: CASSLDRVHAKNIQYF. The CDR3 nucleotides read TGTGCCAGCAGTTTAGACAGGGTCCATGCCAAAAACATTCAGTACTTC.

This clone showed up many times. This rearrangement joins TRBV6-6 to TRBJ1-5; possibly TRBD1 for D (5 bases). The CDR3 sequence is 14 residues long. V was pared by 2 bases and J by 1 base, with 6 bases between. Germline CDR1 and CDR2: MNHNY and SVGAGI (reference sequence). The CDR3 loop reads CASSYRGSNQPQHF. The DNA of the CDR3 is TGTGCCAGCAGTTACAGGGGAAGCAATCAGCCCCAGCATTTT.

In its sample, this clone was seen a few times. The chain carries TRBV6-5 and TRBJ2-3, with a possible D match to TRBD2 (7 bases). This CDR3 has 15 residues. Trimming cost V 2 bases and J 3 bases, with 12 bases left between them. Germline V gene lookup returns CDR1 MNHEY and CDR2 SVGAGI. This CDR3 reads CASSYERGATDTQYF. The CDR3 DNA reads TGTGCCAGCAGTTACGAACGGGGGGCAACAGATACGCAGTATTTT.

This clone appeared a few times. At one of its ends the junction is not consistent with the germline gene, which may arise from a read error. The J gene is TRBJ1-4, the V gene TRBV6-1, with D perhaps TRBD1 (5 bases). The germline CDR1 and CDR2 sequences are MNHNS and SASEGT. The length of the CDR3 is 13 residues. CDR3 in DNA: TGTGCCAGCAGTGAAGCGCCGACAGCCGAATTCCTTTTT. Translating it yields CASSEAPTAEFLF.

This clone was detected a few times. The chain uses TRBV4-1 and TRBJ2-4; the D gene is possibly TRBD1 (5 bases). Germline V gene sequence: CDR1 MGHRA, CDR2 YSYEKL. V lost 5 bases and J lost 0, with 14 bases in between. CDR3 length equals 16 residues. CDR3 in DNA: TGCGCCAGCAGCGATGCCCTTACAGGAGCCAAAAACATTCAGTACTTC. This gives the protein CASSDALTGAKNIQYF.

This clone was counted between two and nine times. The chain combines TRBV30 with TRBJ1-5, with D uncertain. V lost 8 bases to trimming and J lost 3 bases, with 17 bases between them. Germline CDR1 is GTSNPN and CDR2 is SVGIG (reference sequence). The CDR3 extends over 14 amino acids. In DNA, the CDR3 is TGTGCCAGCAGCGATCCGGGGTCCAATCAGCCCCAGCATTTT. This gives the protein CASSDPGSNQPQHF.

The chain is built from TRBV29-1 and TRBJ2-3, with D perhaps matching TRBD2 (6 bases). Between the trimmed V and J ends, which lost 1 base and 6 bases, there was a span of 11 bases. The CDR3 runs 13 residues. Germline-derived CDR1 and CDR2 are SQVTM and ANQGSEA. CDR3 nucleotides: TGCAGCGTTGAAGTCTCTCTAGCGGATACGCAGTATTTT. Translated, it gives CSVEVSLADTQYF.

This sequence joins TRBV14 and TRBJ2-7; D remains ambiguous. There are 16 residues in the CDR3. Trimming took off 3 bases at V and 3 bases at J, with 18 bases between the two ends. Germline V gene sequence: CDR1 SGHDN, CDR2 FVKESK. Here the CDR3 DNA reads TGTGCCAGCAGCCAGGACCATGGACGGAGTCACTACGAGCAGTACTTC. Its protein is CASSQDHGRSHYEQYF.

The chain recombines TRBV29-1 with TRBJ1-6; 9 nucleotides match TRBD1. Germline V gene lookup returns CDR1 SQVTM and CDR2 ANQGSEA. Trimming took 5 bases from V and 7 from J; bases not matched to a gene: 9. The CDR3 is made up of 15 amino acids. The CDR3 is CSVRTGEIWNSPLHF. DNA for the CDR3: TGCAGCGTTCGGACAGGGGAGATATGGAATTCACCCCTCCACTTT.

The gene calls are TRBV30 and TRBJ2-1; 8 bases fit TRBD1. The CDR3 is 15 amino acids. V gave up 0 bases and J gave up 2 bases; unmatched junction bases: 3. CDR1 is GTSNPN, CDR2 SVGIG, per germline (reference sequence). The CDR3: CAWSVLDRAYNEQFF. The CDR3 nucleotides read TGTGCCTGGAGTGTACTGGACAGGGCCTACAATGAGCAGTTCTTC. Drawing the rest from reference TRBV30 and TRBJ2-1, the complete variable domain is SQTIHQWPATLVQPVGSPLSLECTVEGTSNPNLYWYRQAAGRGLQLLFYSVGIGQISSEVPQNLSASRPQDRQFILSSKKLLLSDSGFYLCAWSVLDRAYNEQFFGPGTRLTVL.